Following are 16 T cell receptor beta chains from one sample sequenced in a study of blood T cell repertoires in COVID-19. Assay used: immunoSEQ multiplex PCR; TCRdb lists only in-frame clones, some missing. The profile shows fewer than 350,000 clones, around 85% of them singletons. Sequencing used peripheral blood. The receptor source for this set is a human donor in a cohort sampled during active COVID-19.

This clone was recorded once. The chain recombines TRBV19 with TRBJ1-5; TRBD1 is a possible D gene (6 bases). V was clipped by 4 bases and J by 13 bases, with 14 bases between them. Germline V CDR1 and CDR2: LNHDA, SQIVND (reference sequence). The CDR3 sequence is 12 residues long. The CDR3 is CASSKTTGFQHF. The CDR3 DNA sequence: TGTGCCAGTAGTAAAACAACAGGGTTTCAGCATTTT.

The chain carries TRBV19 and TRBJ1-2; no reliable D call. The germline V gene encodes CDR1 LNHDA and CDR2 SQIVND (reference sequence). The CDR3 is 14 residues long. Trimming took off 2 bases at V and 6 bases at J, with 13 bases between the two ends. The CDR3 region has the DNA TGTGCCAGTAGTATATTACAGACAAGGAATGGCTACACCTTC. It translates to CASSILQTRNGYTF.

This clone appeared a single time. The chain carries TRBV19 and TRBJ1-1; D is undetermined. V was clipped by 2 bases and J by 8 bases, with 12 bases between them. Germline-derived CDR1 and CDR2 are LNHDA and SQIVND (reference sequence). This CDR3 contains 13 residues. CDR3 region: CASSITSGQEAFF. The CDR3 DNA sequence: TGTGCCAGTAGTATAACCTCGGGTCAGGAAGCTTTCTTT.

The chain carries TRBV24-1 and TRBJ2-3, with 9 bases lining up with TRBD1. Germline assignment: CDR1 KGHDR and CDR2 SFDVKD. J gave up 3 bases and V 1 base, and 7 bases lay outside the gene matches. This CDR3 region has 17 residues. In DNA, the CDR3 is TGTGCCACCAGTGATTTTCGTGGGACAGGGCGTACAGATACGCAGTATTTT. This gives the protein CATSDFRGTGRTDTQYF.

This sequence joins TRBV7-9 and TRBJ1-1; D not certain. V was clipped by 5 bases and J by 5 bases, with 12 bases between them. CDR1 and CDR2 (germline): SEHNR, FQNEAQ (reference sequence). The CDR3 runs 13 residues. CDR3 residues: CASSVDYRTEAFF. DNA of the CDR3: TGTGCCAGCAGCGTGGACTATCGTACTGAAGCTTTCTTT.

The V and J genes are TRBV6-5 and TRBJ2-1, with TRBD1 as a possible D gene (5 bases). From germline, CDR1 is MNHEY and CDR2 SVGAGI. Trimming cost V 0 bases and J 7 bases, with 13 bases left between them. The CDR3 has 15 amino acids. This chain's CDR3 is CASSYSVAGLNEQFF. CDR3 DNA: TGTGCCAGCAGTTACTCGGTGGCAGGGTTGAATGAGCAGTTCTTC.

This chain uses TRBV29-1 with TRBJ1-1; TRBD1 might be the D (6 bases). Trimming removed 4 bases at V and 6 bases at J, with 9 bases between. The CDR3 has 11 residues. Germline CDR1 and CDR2: SQVTM and ANQGSEA. In nucleotides, the CDR3 is TGCAGCGTTGCCCAGGGGTCTGAAGCTTTCTTT. Translating it yields CSVAQGSEAFF.

V gene TRBV6-5 combines with J gene TRBJ2-4, with 9 bases identical to TRBD1. Germline CDR1 and CDR2: MNHEY and SVGAGI. The V segment lost 4 bases and the J segment 6 bases; nucleotides outside the gene matches: 4. This CDR3 is 14 amino acids long. The CDR3 sequence is CASSSPGQGNIQYF. The CDR3 DNA follows: TGTGCCAGCAGTTCCCCGGGACAGGGAAACATTCAGTACTTC.

This clone appeared a few times. The rearrangement uses TRBV10-2 and TRBJ2-3; D is perhaps TRBD2 (5 bases). The germline V and J ends were trimmed by 4 bases and 4 bases, with 12 bases remaining between them. The CDR3 sequence is 14 residues long. Germline V gives CDR1 WSHSY, CDR2 SAAADI. CDR3 protein: CASSGLTRADTQYF. The CDR3 DNA follows: TGCGCCAGCAGTGGGCTAACTAGGGCAGATACGCAGTATTTT.

CDR3 DNA: TGTGCCAGCAGCCACCTAAGAGGCCCGATGAACACTGAAGCTTTCTTT. Amino acids: CASSHLRGPMNTEAFF. The gene calls are TRBV7-9 and TRBJ1-1; D gene ambiguous. The germline V gene encodes CDR1 SEHNR and CDR2 FQNEAQ (reference sequence). This CDR3 spans 16 amino acids. The V and J ends lost 5 bases and 0 bases respectively, with 16 bases between them.

The sample holds a few counts of this clone. The chain combines TRBV4-1 with TRBJ2-7; TRBD2 aligns across 7 bases. V gave up 1 base and J gave up 4 bases; unmatched junction bases: 7. Germline V gene sequence: CDR1 MGHRA, CDR2 YSYEKL. This CDR3 spans 15 amino acids. As DNA, the CDR3 is TGCGCCAGCAGCCAAGTTGCGACTAGCAGGTACGAGCAGTACTTC. This sequence encodes CASSQVATSRYEQYF.

The chain uses TRBV4-1 and TRBJ2-1, with D maybe TRBD2 (5 bases). CDR1 and CDR2 from the germline V gene are MGHRA and YSYEKL. This CDR3 has 15 residues. V was shortened by 0 bases and J by 5 bases, with 11 bases between the two germline ends. CDR3 sequence reads: CASSQDRDGNNEQFF. The CDR3 bases are TGCGCCAGCAGCCAAGATCGGGATGGAAACAATGAGCAGTTCTTC.

A single count supports this clone. The chain employs TRBV5-6 and TRBJ1-2, with D uncertain. CDR3 length: 11 residues. V was clipped by 4 bases and J by 8 bases, with 9 bases between them. CDR1 SGHDT and CDR2 YYEEEE come from the germline V gene. The DNA for the CDR3 is TGTGCCAGCAGCCCGGCGGGGGGCTACACCTTC. It yields the protein CASSPAGGYTF. The variable domain in full, with the rest retrieved from reference TRBV5-6 and TRBJ1-2, is DAGVTQSPTHLIKTRGQQVTLRCSPKSGHDTVSWYQQALGQGPQFIFQYYEEEERQRGNFPDRFSGHQFPNYSSELNVNALLLGDSALYLCASSPAGGYTFGSGTRLTVV.

CDR3 bases: TGTGCCACCAGCAGAGATCGAGCGGAAGCTTTCTTT. Its protein is CATSRDRAEAFF. The genes are TRBV15 and TRBJ1-1; no reliable D call. Trimming took off 0 bases at V and 8 bases at J, with 7 bases between the two ends. This CDR3 region has 12 residues. The germline V gene encodes CDR1 LNHNV and CDR2 YYDKDF (reference sequence).

J is TRBJ2-7 and V is TRBV27, with TRBD1 matching 7 bases. The CDR3 is 14 amino acids. V trimming: 3 bases; J trimming: 3 bases; junction bases outside the gene matches: 5. Germline V lookup: CDR1 MNHEY, CDR2 SMNVEV (reference sequence). The CDR3 sequence is CASSLMGQYYEQYF. The CDR3, as DNA: TGTGCCAGCAGTTTGATGGGACAGTACTACGAGCAGTACTTC.

The rearrangement links TRBV5-6 to TRBJ1-2, with 8 positions matching TRBD1. There are 13 residues in the CDR3. Germline CDR1 SGHDT, CDR2 YYEEEE. Trimming cost V 4 bases and J 6 bases; bases outside gene matches: 5. The CDR3: CASSTTGGDGYTF. DNA of the CDR3: TGTGCCAGCAGCACAACAGGGGGAGATGGCTACACCTTC.